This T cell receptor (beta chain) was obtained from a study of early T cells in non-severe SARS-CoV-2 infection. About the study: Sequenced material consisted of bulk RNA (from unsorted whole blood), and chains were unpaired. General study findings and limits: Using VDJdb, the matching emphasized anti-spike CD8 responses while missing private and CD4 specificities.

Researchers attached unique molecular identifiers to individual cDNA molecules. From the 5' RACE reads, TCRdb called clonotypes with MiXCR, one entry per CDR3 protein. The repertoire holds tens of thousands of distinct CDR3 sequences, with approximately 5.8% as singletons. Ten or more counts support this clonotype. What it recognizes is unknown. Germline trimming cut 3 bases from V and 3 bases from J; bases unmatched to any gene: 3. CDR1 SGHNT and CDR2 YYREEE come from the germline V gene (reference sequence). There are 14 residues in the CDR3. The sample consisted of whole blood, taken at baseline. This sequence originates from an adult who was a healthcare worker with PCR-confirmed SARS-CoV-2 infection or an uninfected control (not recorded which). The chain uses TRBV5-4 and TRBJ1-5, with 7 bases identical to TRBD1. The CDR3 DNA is TGTGCCAGCAGCTCACAGGGGTACAATCAGCCCCAGCATTTT. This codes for CASSSQGYNQPQHF.